This T cell receptor (beta chain) was obtained from a study of neurological immune-mediated disorders. TCRdb re-called the 5' RACE reads with MiXCR, one entry per CDR3 protein. The sample holds around 55,000 distinct CDR3 sequences, just under 4% seen once. The sample holds many counts of this clonotype. Germline loops: CDR1 SNHLY, CDR2 FYNNEI. The CDR3 totals 14 residues. The V and J ends lost 10 bases and 5 bases respectively, with 17 bases between them. This chain uses TRBV2 with TRBJ1-4; D is unclear. This receptor was identified in a woman aged 40 to 50 with multiple sclerosis. Source material: CD4+ T cells from blood. The CDR3 DNA follows: TGTGCCACCGGCGAAAAGTTTCTAAATGAAAAACTGTTTTTT. Translating gives CATGEKFLNEKLFF.